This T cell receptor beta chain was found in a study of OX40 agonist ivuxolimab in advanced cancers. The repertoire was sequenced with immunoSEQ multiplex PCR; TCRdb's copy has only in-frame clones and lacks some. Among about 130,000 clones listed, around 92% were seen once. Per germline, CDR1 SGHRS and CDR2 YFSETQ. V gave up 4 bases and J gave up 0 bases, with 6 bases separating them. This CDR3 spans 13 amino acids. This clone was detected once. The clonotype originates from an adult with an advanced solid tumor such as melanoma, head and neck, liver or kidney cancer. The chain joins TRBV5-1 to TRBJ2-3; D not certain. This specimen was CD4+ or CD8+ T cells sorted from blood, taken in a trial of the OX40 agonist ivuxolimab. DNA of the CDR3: TGCGCCAGCAGCGAACCGAGCACAGATACGCAGTATTTT. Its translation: CASSEPSTDTQYF.